This TCR beta chain was profiled in a study of shared clonotypes between healthy human individuals. Study observations and caveats: With a handful of donors compared, approximately 5% of naive CD4 clonotypes were shared. The donor pool, a small one, limited the genetic and exposure-history diversity represented.

The CDR3 has 15 residues. Germline-derived CDR1 and CDR2 are SGDLS and YYNGEE. V gave up 0 bases and J gave up 4 bases, with 11 bases separating them. None of the donors, who were healthy HIV-negative adults, had recently had acute infections or vaccinations. In the original processing: Junction-only immunoSEQ sequences carried no quality scores, so filtering differed. The repertoire was sequenced with immunoSEQ multiplex PCR; TCRdb's copy has only in-frame clones and lacks some. D and trimming come from the DNA, and the V and J calls and clone size come from that table. Among about 1.5 million clones listed, about 96% were seen once. Turning to this clone: The antigen is not known.

The chain has TRBV9 and TRBJ2-1; D gene unclear. What was sequenced was naive CD4+ T cells sorted from blood. Subset in this sample: CD45RA+ positively selected. The receptor was isolated from a man aged 25-45 years in good health. The CDR3 bases are TGTGCCAGCAGCGTAGATGAGAGACCTTACAATGAGCAGTTCTTC. Translating gives CASSVDERPYNEQFF.